Presented here are 18 T cell receptor beta chains from one specimen sequenced in a study of shared clonotypes between healthy human individuals. The method was immunoSEQ multiplex PCR; TCRdb's version includes in-frame clones alone and lacks a portion of them. The table lists roughly 510,000 clones, about three quarters of them singletons. Sequenced material: PBMCs. These receptors came from a woman aged 40-49 years in good health. Some clones in this sample may be carry-over from other donors' samples.

The chain combines TRBV28 with TRBJ2-5; 10 bases align to TRBD1. V dropped 4 bases and J dropped 5; count of bases not matched to a gene: 16. The CDR3 covers 18 residues. The germline gives CDR1 MDHEN, CDR2 SYDVKM. The CDR3 bases are TGTGCCAGCAGTTCCCCCGGGACAGGGGCTTTAGGGGACGAGACCCAGTACTTC. Translating it yields CASSSPGTGALGDETQYF.

The V gene is TRBV19, the J gene TRBJ1-5; D is undetermined. This CDR3 contains 14 residues. Trimming removed 7 bases at V and 0 bases at J, with 10 bases between. CDR1 and CDR2 (germline): LNHDA, SQIVND (reference sequence). The CDR3 DNA reads TGTGCCAGTACCCGGGTTACTAGCAATCAGCCCCAGCATTTT. Its translation is CASTRVTSNQPQHF.

This clone occurred once. The V gene is TRBV6-1, the J gene TRBJ2-3, with TRBD2 matching over 9 bases. Per the germline V gene, CDR1 is MNHNS and CDR2 is SASEGT. After removal of 10 bases from V and 3 bases from J, the junction contained 8 bases not matched to a gene. This CDR3 region has 14 residues. This CDR3 reads CATLGGRETDTQYF. The DNA of the CDR3 is TGTGCCACCCTCGGCGGGAGGGAGACAGATACGCAGTATTTT.

V is TRBV9 and J is TRBJ2-1; TRBD2 might be the D (5 bases). Germline V gives CDR1 SGDLS, CDR2 YYNGEE. Trimming removed 4 bases at V and 7 bases at J, with 21 bases between. CDR3 length: 16 residues. The CDR3 DNA is TGTGCCAGCAGCACGAGGATGAGGGAACTGCCAAATGAGCAGTTCTTC. Translation: CASSTRMRELPNEQFF.

This sequence joins TRBV5-1 and TRBJ2-2; 9 bases are shared with TRBD2. Unmatched junction bases numbered 6, after V lost 5 bases and J lost 4 bases. CDR3 length: 15 amino acids. CDR1 SGHRS and CDR2 YFSETQ come from the germline V gene. The CDR3 protein is CASRLGTSLTGELFF. The CDR3 DNA sequence: TGCGCCAGCAGATTAGGGACTAGCCTCACCGGGGAGCTGTTTTTT.

V and J are TRBV7-6 and TRBJ2-7; D ambiguous. The CDR3 runs to 12 residues. With 2 bases removed from V and 3 bases from J, the gap between germline ends came to 5 bases. Germline V lookup: CDR1 SGHVS, CDR2 FNYEAQ. CDR3 DNA: TGTGCCAGCAGCTTATTGCTCTACGAGCAGTACTTC. Protein sequence: CASSLLLYEQYF.

The V and J genes are TRBV2 and TRBJ2-2; D not resolved. Between the trimmed V and J ends, which lost 7 bases and 0 bases, there was a span of 9 bases. The CDR3 loop spans 14 amino acids. CDR1 and CDR2 from the germline V gene are SNHLY and FYNNEI. CDR3 loop: CASTQGPNTGELFF. As DNA, the CDR3 is TGTGCCAGCACCCAAGGCCCGAACACCGGGGAGCTGTTTTTT. Based on the CDR3 plus reference TRBV2 and TRBJ2-2, the full variable domain is EPEVTQTPSHQVTQMGQEVILRCVPISNHLYFYWYRQILGQKVEFLVSFYNNEISEKSEIFDDQFSVERPDGSNFTLKIRSTKLEDSAMYFCASTQGPNTGELFFGEGSRLTVL.

The V call is TRBV6-6, the J call TRBJ1-1; no definite D call. Germline lookup yields CDR1 MNHNY and CDR2 SVGAGI (reference sequence). Between the trimmed V and J ends, which lost 6 bases and 5 bases, there was a span of 16 bases. This CDR3 is built from 14 residues. The CDR3 region has the DNA TGTGCCAGCAGCCAAGCGGGGAGGAGGACTGAAGCTTTCTTT. Residues: CASSQAGRRTEAFF.

The chain has TRBV11-1 and TRBJ2-2, with a weak D call TRBD2 (5 bases). CDR3 length: 14 amino acids. Looked up from germline, CDR1 is SGHAT and CDR2 is FQDESV (reference sequence). Between the trimmed V and J ends, which lost 6 bases and 5 bases, there was a span of 13 bases. The CDR3 protein is CASRVGVFTGELFF. CDR3 DNA: TGTGCCAGCAGAGTCGGGGTCTTTACCGGGGAGCTGTTTTTT.

The rearrangement links TRBV11-2 to TRBJ1-1; D call uncertain. This CDR3 contains 14 residues. Deletions cut 2 bases from V and 0 bases from J, with 7 bases between. Germline CDR1 reads SGHAT; CDR2 reads FQNNGV. This chain's CDR3 is CASSLQAMNTEAFF. CDR3 in DNA: TGTGCCAGCAGCTTACAGGCCATGAACACTGAAGCTTTCTTT.

The CDR3 loop is CASSRDRAGEQYF. The CDR3 DNA reads TGTGCCAGCAGCCGGGACAGGGCTGGAGAGCAGTACTTC. The V gene is TRBV6-1, the J gene TRBJ2-7; TRBD1 aligns across 9 bases. The CDR3 runs 13 residues. With 6 bases clipped from V and 7 bases from J, the junction kept 7 bases outside the gene matches. The germline V gene has CDR1 MNHNS and CDR2 SASEGT.

The CDR3, as DNA: TGTGCCAGCTCACCACCGTCCAGTTCTGTGGGAGAGCAGTTCTTC. Its protein product is CASSPPSSSVGEQFF. The rearrangement uses TRBV18 and TRBJ2-1; no reliable D call. The V gene lost 0 bases and the J gene lost 10 bases, with 16 bases spanning the gap. This CDR3 has 15 residues. CDR1 is KGHSH, CDR2 LQKENI, per germline.

A word on this clone: A read error may explain this, as a much larger clone is one base away. The gene calls are TRBV7-9 and TRBJ1-1; 8 nucleotides agree with TRBD1. CDR3 length: 15 amino acids. Germline trimming cut 3 bases from V and 1 base from J; bases unmatched to any gene: 4. From germline, CDR1 is SEHNR and CDR2 FQNEAQ (reference sequence). The CDR3 region is CASSLGDRRNTEAFF. The CDR3 DNA reads TGTGCCAGCAGCTTGGGGGACAGGAGGAACACTGAAGCTTTCTTT.

This rearrangement joins TRBV19 to TRBJ2-7, with TRBD2 identical over 13 bases. The germline gives CDR1 LNHDA, CDR2 SQIVND (reference sequence). The CDR3 contains 20 residues. V was clipped by 4 bases and J by 6 bases; unmatched bases: 21. The CDR3 sequence: CASSTAPRELGLAGEPEQYF. CDR3 nucleotide sequence: TGTGCCAGTAGTACCGCCCCCCGCGAGCTAGGACTAGCGGGAGAACCCGAGCAGTACTTC.

The chain uses TRBV2 and TRBJ2-1; D is uncertain. This CDR3 contains 13 residues. CDR1 is SNHLY, CDR2 FYNNEI, per germline. Trimming stripped 4 bases from V and 7 bases from J, with 11 bases between. The CDR3 sequence is CASSVTFGNEQFF. CDR3 nucleotides: TGTGCCAGCAGTGTTACCTTCGGGAATGAGCAGTTCTTC.

V and J are TRBV29-1 and TRBJ2-7; TRBD2 aligns across 11 bases. The CDR3 covers 13 residues. Germline-derived CDR1 and CDR2 are SQVTM and ANQGSEA. V was pared by 6 bases and J by 3 bases, with 4 bases of the junction left unmatched. Here the CDR3 reads CSVAGTSGYEQYF. Here the CDR3 DNA reads TGCAGCGTCGCAGGGACTAGCGGCTACGAGCAGTACTTC.

The rearrangement joins TRBV27 to TRBJ2-4; no clear D. The CDR3 sequence is 13 residues long. CDR1 is MNHEY and CDR2 is SMNVEV in the germline V gene (reference sequence). V dropped 4 bases and J dropped 0 bases, with 4 bases sitting between them. The CDR3 sequence: CASSSRAKNIQYF. The CDR3 DNA reads as TGTGCCAGCAGTTCCAGAGCCAAAAACATTCAGTACTTC.

This clone has only one observation. This chain connects TRBV28 to TRBJ2-1; D ambiguous. The CDR3 is 15 residues long. V lost 1 base and J 2 bases, leaving 9 bases between the germline ends. CDR1 and CDR2 from the germline V gene are MDHEN and SYDVKM. DNA for the CDR3: TGTGCCAGCAGTTTATTTCCAGGTACCTACAATGAGCAGTTCTTC. Translated: CASSLFPGTYNEQFF.